This T cell receptor (beta chain) came from a study of T cells after yellow fever vaccination. Germline assignment: CDR1 SEHNR and CDR2 FQNEAQ (reference sequence). V lost 5 bases and J 2 bases, leaving 10 bases between the germline ends. The CDR3 sequence is 14 residues long. Study-level points and caveats: Contamination of FACS-sorted repertoires by abundant clonotypes from the bulk population could occur. Boosting was followed by the reappearance of most primary-vaccination clones (roughly 95% CD4, about 90% CD8).

As to this clonotype: Its antigen is still unknown.

TCRdb processed the 5' RACE reads anew with MiXCR; each CDR3 protein has one entry. Seen here are approximately 510,000 distinct CDR3 sequences, around a fifth observed once, and the top ten hold about 16%. The chain links TRBV7-9 to TRBJ1-5; no firm D call. The sequencing used PBMCs, collected approximately 22 days after the first yellow fever vaccination. The receptor's source is a man younger than 30 who received the YFV17D yellow fever vaccine. CDR3 loop: CASSHNSGNQPQHF. For the CDR3, the DNA is TGTGCCAGCAGCCATAACAGTGGCAATCAGCCCCAGCATTTT.